This T cell receptor beta chain was captured in a study of blood T cell repertoires in COVID-19. On the study more broadly: Researchers got acute and convalescent COVID-19 samples from the United States, Italy and Spain. From T cells, B-cell-depleted T cells, or PBMCs came the material, which was cDNA or gDNA.

Original analysis: Reference gene primer amplification in the assay estimated nucleated cell counts. Sequenced by immunoSEQ multiplex PCR; TCRdb stores in-frame clones only, minus some. D and trimming were read from the DNA, whereas the V and J calls and clone size are those reported in that table. The sample contains about 120,000 clones, about nine tenths of which appear only once. Deletions cut 5 bases from V and 4 bases from J, with 14 bases between. CDR1 MNHEY and CDR2 SMNVEV come from the germline V gene (reference sequence). CDR3 size: 14 residues. This chain joins TRBV27 and TRBJ1-1; perhaps TRBD1 as D (5 bases). This clonotype was sampled from a woman in her 50s with acute or convalescent COVID-19. Specimen: peripheral blood. CDR3 sequence (DNA): TGTGCCAGCAGTCCGGGCCACAGGTCCACTGAAGCTTTCTTT. Protein product: CASSPGHRSTEAFF.